This TCR beta chain was observed in a study of T cell responses to AZD1222 COVID-19 vaccine. This CDR3 spans 15 amino acids. Germline V CDR1 and CDR2: SGHRS, YFSETQ. V lost 4 bases and J 6 bases, leaving 14 bases between the germline ends. TCRdb's table, derived via immunoSEQ multiplex PCR, lists solely in-frame clones and lacks some. The table records about 120,000 clones, approximately 86% of them present only once. This chain links TRBV5-1 with TRBJ1-6, with a tentative D call TRBD1 (6 bases). Specimen: peripheral blood, collected 28 days after the second AZD1222 dose. This clonotype was obtained from an adult who received the AZD1222 COVID-19 vaccine. The CDR3 loop reads CASSRGQGGNSPLHF. CDR3 bases: TGCGCCAGCAGCCGGGGGCAGGGCGGTAATTCACCCCTCCACTTT.